Listed here are 9 T cell receptor beta chains from one sample, sequenced in a study of blood T cell repertoires in COVID-19. TCRdb's table, derived via immunoSEQ multiplex PCR, lists solely in-frame clones and lacks some. This sample yields around 700,000 clones, of which around 89% are seen a single time; roughly 0.25% belongs to the top ten. Sequences were obtained from peripheral blood. Receptors originate from a woman younger than 35 with acute or convalescent COVID-19.

This chain uses TRBV7-9 with TRBJ2-7, with a tentative D call TRBD1 (6 bases). Looked up from germline, CDR1 is SEHNR and CDR2 is FQNEAQ (reference sequence). Trimming removed 5 bases at V and 0 bases at J, with 20 bases between. The CDR3 is 17 amino acids. The DNA for the CDR3 is TGTGCCAGCAGCCTACCCTTACAGGGCGGACCCTCCTACGAGCAGTACTTC. Amino acids: CASSLPLQGGPSYEQYF. The full variable domain, in which reference TRBV7-9 and TRBJ2-7 provide the parts outside the CDR3, is DTGVSQNPRHKITKRGQNVTFRCDPISEHNRLYWYRQTLGQGPEFLTYFQNEAQLEKSRLLSDRFSAERPKGSFSTLEIQRTEQGDSAMYLCASSLPLQGGPSYEQYFGPGTRLTVT.

The chain combines TRBV12-5 with TRBJ1-5; no definite D call. V dropped 1 base and J dropped 0 bases, with 7 bases sitting between them. This CDR3 is built from 15 residues. Germline loops: CDR1 LGHNT, CDR2 FRNRAP. CDR3 DNA: TGTGCTAGTGGTTTGGCCCCGTATAGCAATCAGCCCCAGCATTTT. Its protein is CASGLAPYSNQPQHF.

The V and J genes are TRBV19 and TRBJ1-5; D is undetermined. Germline CDR1 LNHDA, CDR2 SQIVND (reference sequence). CDR3 length: 12 amino acids. Between the trimmed V and J ends, which lost 6 bases and 3 bases, there was a span of 6 bases. The CDR3 region is CASSPNNQPQHF. In DNA, the CDR3 is TGTGCCAGTAGCCCCAACAATCAGCCCCAGCATTTT.

The chain joins TRBV7-3 to TRBJ1-2; D not certain. This CDR3 spans 14 amino acids. Germline V gene data show CDR1 as SGHTA and CDR2 as FQGTGA. Trimming removed 2 bases from V and 8 bases from J, with 15 bases in between. CDR3 DNA: TGTGCCAGCAGCTTATTTGGCGGGCGAGAAGGCTACACCTTC. Amino acid sequence: CASSLFGGREGYTF.

The rearrangement uses TRBV7-2 and TRBJ2-1, with 7 positions matching TRBD2. CDR1 is SGHTA, CDR2 FQGNSA, per germline. The V and J ends lost 5 bases and 4 bases, in that order; junction bases with no gene match: 11. The CDR3 is made up of 16 amino acids. The CDR3 nucleotides read TGTGCCAGCAGCACGCGAGCGGGGAAATCGTACAATGAGCAGTTCTTC. The encoded protein is CASSTRAGKSYNEQFF. Looking up the rest from reference TRBV7-2 and TRBJ2-1 gives the full variable domain: GAGVSQSPSNKVTEKGKDVELRCDPISGHTALYWYRQSLGQGLEFLIYFQGNSAPDKSGLPSDRFSAERTGGSVSTLTIQRTQQEDSAVYLCASSTRAGKSYNEQFFGPGTRLTVL.

This chain joins TRBV6-6 and TRBJ2-2; TRBD2 might be the D (6 bases). Trimming removed 11 bases from V and 4 bases from J, with 20 bases in between. CDR1 MNHNY and CDR2 SVGAGI come from the germline V gene (reference sequence). This CDR3 is 15 amino acids long. This CDR3 is CAVRDETEGTGELFF. CDR3 DNA sequence: TGTGCCGTCCGCGACGAAACGGAGGGCACCGGGGAGCTGTTTTTT.

This clone occurred a few times. The J gene is TRBJ1-2, the V gene TRBV7-9; 9 nucleotides agree with TRBD1. Germline V gene sequence: CDR1 SEHNR, CDR2 FQNEAQ (reference sequence). Trimming cost V 5 bases and J 4 bases; bases outside gene matches: 2. The CDR3 loop spans 13 amino acids. The CDR3: CASSTGQGYGYTF. The CDR3 DNA follows: TGTGCCAGCAGCACGGGACAGGGCTATGGCTACACCTTC.

This clone was picked up a small number of times. J is TRBJ2-1 and V is TRBV2; D may be TRBD2 (7 bases). The V end was cut by 3 bases, the J end by 5 bases, with 14 bases between. There are 15 residues in the CDR3. Germline V gene data show CDR1 as SNHLY and CDR2 as FYNNEI. CDR3 bases: TGTGCCAGCAGTGAGGAAGGGCGGGGGCACAATGAGCAGTTCTTC. It translates to CASSEEGRGHNEQFF.

V gene TRBV27 combines with J gene TRBJ2-4; weak D call: TRBD2 (7 bases). The CDR3 has 15 amino acids. Germline-derived CDR1 and CDR2 are MNHEY and SMNVEV (reference sequence). Trimming took 7 bases from V and 1 from J, leaving 14 bases between them. This CDR3 is CASKRGGAAKNIQYF. Here the CDR3 DNA reads TGTGCCAGCAAGAGGGGGGGCGCCGCCAAAAACATTCAGTACTTC.